The clone carrying this T cell receptor beta chain was found a few times. What it recognizes is unknown. This entry belongs to a study of T cells after yellow fever vaccination. Notes on the study in general: The presence of abundant clonotypes contaminating from the bulk population was possible in FACS-sorted repertoires.

By 5'RACE template switching, TCR cDNA was produced, with a universal primer site and UMIs added in the process. TCRdb analysed the 5' RACE reads with MiXCR anew, one entry per CDR3 protein. The sample comprises about 330,000 distinct CDR3 sequences, about 6.6% of which are singletons, and roughly a sixth rests with the top ten. The CDR3 is made up of 17 amino acids. The V and J ends lost 4 bases and 4 bases, in that order; junction bases with no gene match: 10. Germline V gives CDR1 SGHRS, CDR2 YFSETQ. V and J are TRBV5-1 and TRBJ2-1, with 11 bases identical to TRBD1. The specimen comprised PBMCs, sampled about 41 days after the first yellow fever vaccination. The source of this sequence is a man aged 18 to 30 who received the YFV17D yellow fever vaccine. CDR3 in amino acids: CASSLRYRDRGYNEQFF. CDR3 nucleotide sequence: TGCGCCAGCAGCCTACGATACCGGGACAGGGGGTACAATGAGCAGTTCTTC.